The T cell receptor (beta chain) described here comes from a study of shared clonotypes between healthy human individuals. Sequencing used immunoSEQ multiplex PCR; TCRdb keeps in-frame clones, though not all of them. The repertoire includes roughly 1,800,000 clones, less than 95% of them detected once, and roughly 1.2% sits in the top ten. The CDR3 is 16 residues long. J lost 1 base, V lost 0 bases, and 5 bases had no gene match. The V gene's germline CDR1 is LNHNV and CDR2 YYDKDF (reference sequence). The naive CD8 subset, CD45RO-negative cells positively selected for CCR7, excluded terminally differentiated effector memory CD45RA+ cells.

The chain links TRBV15 to TRBJ2-7, with TRBD2 matching over 8 bases. The sequenced sample was naive CD8+ T cells sorted from blood. The sequence derives from a man between 18 and 35 years old in good health. CDR3 nucleotide sequence: TGTGCCACCAGCAGAGAGCAGCGGGGGCCTTCCTACGAGCAGTACTTC. Its protein product is CATSREQRGPSYEQYF. The complete variable domain, with remaining parts taken from reference TRBV15 and TRBJ2-7, reads DAMVIQNPRYQVTQFGKPVTLSCSQTLNHNVMYWYQQKSSQAPKLLFHYYDKDFNNEADTPDNFQSRRPNTSFCFLDIRSPGLGDTAMYLCATSREQRGPSYEQYFGPGTRLTVT.